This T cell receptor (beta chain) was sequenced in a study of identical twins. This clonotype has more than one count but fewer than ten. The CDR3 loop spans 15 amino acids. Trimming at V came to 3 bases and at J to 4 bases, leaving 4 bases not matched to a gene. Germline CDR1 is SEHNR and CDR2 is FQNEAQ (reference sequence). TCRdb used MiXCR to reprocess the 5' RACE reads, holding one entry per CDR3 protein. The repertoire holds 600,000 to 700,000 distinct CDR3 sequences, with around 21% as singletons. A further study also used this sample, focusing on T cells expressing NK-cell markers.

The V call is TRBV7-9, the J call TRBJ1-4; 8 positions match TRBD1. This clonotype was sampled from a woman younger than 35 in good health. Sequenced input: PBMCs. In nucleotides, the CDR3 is TGTGCCAGCAGCTTCAGACAGGGGCTTAATGAAAAACTGTTTTTT. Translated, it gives CASSFRQGLNEKLFF.